The TCR beta chain under discussion was sequenced for a study of OX40 agonist ivuxolimab in advanced cancers. CDR1 LNHDA and CDR2 SQIVND come from the germline V gene (reference sequence). This CDR3 contains 15 residues. V was pared by 1 base and J by 3 bases, with 5 bases of the junction left unmatched. Some clones are missing from TCRdb's copy, which holds only in-frame ones; the method was immunoSEQ multiplex PCR. The repertoire holds about 100,000 clones, with approximately 90% as singletons. Source: CD4+ or CD8+ T cells sorted from blood, taken in a trial of the OX40 agonist ivuxolimab. This sequence originates from an adult with an advanced solid tumor such as melanoma, head and neck, liver or kidney cancer. The J gene is TRBJ2-5, the V gene TRBV19; TRBD1 matches 7 bases. This CDR3 reads CASSIGAGTEETQYF. The CDR3 DNA sequence: TGTGCCAGTAGTATAGGAGCCGGGACAGAAGAGACCCAGTACTTC.